This T cell receptor beta chain was sequenced in a study of T cell clones after liver transplantation. Study-level background: HCV positivity affected three of eight recipients; the rest lacked autoimmune or viral indications. Draws occurred before transplant, before withdrawal, and after complete or failed withdrawal. Standard immunosuppression, with no induction, continued until 12-24 months after transplant.

Per germline, CDR1 LNHDA and CDR2 SQIVND (reference sequence). V shed 4 bases and J 3 bases; nucleotides not matched to a gene: 8. The CDR3 sequence is 15 residues long. Unstimulated PBMCs were sorted into CD3+CD4+ and CD3+CD8+ populations. TCRdb keeps only in-frame clones here, not all; method: immunoSEQ multiplex PCR. The sample carries about 20,000 clones, 85% to 95% recorded once. The chain couples TRBV19 to TRBJ1-2; 7 bases line up with TRBD1. The TCR originated in a human patient who received a liver transplant. Some T cells may be transferred from the graft donor. Sequencing used CD8+ T cells from blood, obtained roughly 25 months after liver transplant. In nucleotides, the CDR3 is TGTGCCAGTAGTACCGACCCGACAGGGTACTATGGCTACACCTTC. It codes for CASSTDPTGYYGYTF.